The 32 T cell receptor beta chains below were found in one sample sequenced in a study of chemoradiotherapy in HPV16-positive cancers. TCRdb's table, derived via immunoSEQ multiplex PCR, lists solely in-frame clones and lacks some. The sample carries around 13,000 clones, nearly 90% recorded once. The specimen was blood, collected from a patient who underwent chemoradiotherapy. The receptors shown here come from a human donor with HPV-associated anogenital cancer.

The V call is TRBV27, the J call TRBJ1-2, with D tentatively TRBD1 (6 bases). Germline CDR1 reads MNHEY; CDR2 reads SMNVEV (reference sequence). Trimming removed 6 bases at V and 7 bases at J, with 21 bases between. The CDR3 length is 15 residues. DNA of the CDR3: TGTGCCAGCAGGGAGATCGGGGGGGGGCTTTTTGGCTACACCTTC. It yields the protein CASREIGGGLFGYTF.

The chain joins TRBV18 to TRBJ1-3; D perhaps matches TRBD1 (5 bases). The V and J ends lost 1 base and 8 bases respectively, with 12 bases between them. Germline assignment: CDR1 KGHSH and CDR2 LQKENI. The CDR3 spans 14 residues. As DNA, the CDR3 is TGTGCCAGCTCACCACGCACAGGTCCGGACACCATATATTTT. It specifies CASSPRTGPDTIYF.

This sequence joins TRBV4-3 and TRBJ1-1; D remains unclear. V dropped 0 bases and J dropped 0 bases, with 8 bases sitting between them. CDR3 length: 15 amino acids. The germline gives CDR1 LGHNA, CDR2 YSLEER. The CDR3: CASSQDWQLNTEAFF. CDR3 coding DNA: TGCGCCAGCAGCCAAGATTGGCAGCTGAACACTGAAGCTTTCTTT.

This clone was seen a few times. The genes are TRBV13 and TRBJ1-6; possibly TRBD1 for D (5 bases). The CDR3 totals 15 residues. Germline CDR1 PRHDT, CDR2 FYEKMQ (reference sequence). V was pared by 1 base and J by 8 bases, with 12 bases between. CDR3 loop: CASSLVGTGDSPLHF. The CDR3 coding sequence is TGTGCCAGCAGCTTAGTAGGGACGGGGGATTCACCCCTCCACTTT.

The rearrangement joins TRBV6-5 to TRBJ2-5; weak D call: TRBD2 (6 bases). Per the germline V gene, CDR1 is MNHEY and CDR2 is SVGAGI. This CDR3 comprises 12 residues. Trimming stripped 5 bases from V and 5 bases from J, with 9 bases between. This CDR3 reads CASSHRGETQYF. The CDR3 DNA follows: TGTGCCAGCAGTCACCGGGGGGAGACCCAGTACTTC.

This clone is categorized as medium-sized. V is TRBV4-2 and J is TRBJ2-1; no firm D call. CDR1 is LGHNA and CDR2 is YNFKEQ in the germline V gene. V was clipped by 1 base and J by 9 bases, with 10 bases between them. The CDR3 spans 13 residues. The CDR3 protein is CASSQAEHAEQFF. For the CDR3, the DNA is TGTGCCAGCAGCCAAGCCGAGCACGCTGAGCAGTTCTTC.

This rearrangement joins TRBV28 to TRBJ2-1; TRBD1 matches 12 bases. The CDR3 is made up of 16 amino acids. The germline gives CDR1 MDHEN, CDR2 SYDVKM. The trim removed 6 bases at V and 7 bases at J, leaving 10 bases unmatched. The CDR3 region is CASSDGTGGAGNEQFF. For the CDR3, the DNA is TGTGCCAGCAGCGACGGGACAGGGGGCGCAGGAAATGAGCAGTTCTTC.

This clone appeared a few times. The CDR3 loop reads CASSLVGQGYYGYTF. The DNA for the CDR3 is TGTGCCAGCAGCTTAGTGGGACAGGGTTACTATGGCTACACCTTC. The V and J genes are TRBV7-9 and TRBJ1-2, with TRBD1 matching 9 bases. Looked up from germline, CDR1 is SEHNR and CDR2 is FQNEAQ (reference sequence). The length of the CDR3 is 15 residues. Germline trimming cut 1 base from V and 3 bases from J; bases unmatched to any gene: 3.

The chain has TRBV5-6 and TRBJ1-1, with D possibly matching TRBD1 (5 bases). Germline values: CDR1 SGHDT, CDR2 YYEEEE. V shed 0 bases and J shed 5 bases, with 14 bases lying between them. This CDR3 region has 15 residues. CDR3 bases: TGTGCCAGCAGCTTGGAAAGGGGCTGGTGGACTGAAGCTTTCTTT. It translates to CASSLERGWWTEAFF.

The J gene is TRBJ2-2, the V gene TRBV6-1; TRBD1 is a possible D gene (6 bases). CDR3 size: 15 residues. The germline gives CDR1 MNHNS, CDR2 SASEGT. V lost 5 bases and J lost 2, with 12 bases in between. The CDR3 coding sequence is TGTGCCAGCAGTCCGGGACAAATCAACACCGGGGAGCTGTTTTTT. This gives the protein CASSPGQINTGELFF.

The chain couples TRBV28 to TRBJ2-7; maybe TRBD2 (5 bases). Trimming left V 2 bases short and J 6 bases short, with 11 bases between. CDR1 is MDHEN, CDR2 SYDVKM, per germline. The CDR3 covers 13 residues. The CDR3 is CASSLHLGGEQYF. CDR3 nucleotide sequence: TGTGCCAGCAGTTTACACCTAGGAGGCGAGCAGTACTTC.

The rearrangement uses TRBV6-1 and TRBJ1-5; 8 bases are a match to TRBD1. CDR1 and CDR2 from the germline V gene are MNHNS and SASEGT. The CDR3 runs 16 residues. V lost 0 bases, J lost 5 bases, and 6 bases stayed unmatched. CDR3 region: CASSEAARGLDQPQHF. For the CDR3, the DNA is TGTGCCAGCAGTGAAGCGGCCAGGGGGCTGGATCAGCCCCAGCATTTT.

Only one count was recorded for this clone. V gene TRBV27 combines with J gene TRBJ2-2, with 9 positions matching TRBD1. This CDR3 has 16 amino acids. Trimming removed 2 bases from V and 2 bases from J; junction bases left unmatched: 3. The germline V gene has CDR1 MNHEY and CDR2 SMNVEV (reference sequence). CDR3 nucleotides: TGTGCCAGCAGTTTAGTACAGGGGGCCAACACCGGGGAGCTGTTTTTT. It encodes CASSLVQGANTGELFF.

This chain uses TRBV11-2 with TRBJ1-5; D is unresolved. V was clipped by 1 base and J by 2 bases, with 3 bases between them. Germline assignment: CDR1 SGHAT and CDR2 FQNNGV. This CDR3 has 13 amino acids. CDR3 in amino acids: CASSLAGNQPQHF. The CDR3 DNA follows: TGTGCCAGCAGCTTAGCGGGCAATCAGCCCCAGCATTTT.

The genes are TRBV7-8 and TRBJ2-7, with TRBD1 as a possible D gene (7 bases). This CDR3 has 17 residues. The V gene's germline CDR1 is SGHVS and CDR2 FQNEAQ. V lost 2 bases, J lost 0 bases, and 17 bases lay in between. For the CDR3, the DNA is TGTGCCAGCAGCTTAACACGCGCGGGGACAGTCTCCTACGAGCAGTACTTC. Translating gives CASSLTRAGTVSYEQYF.

The chain joins TRBV11-2 to TRBJ2-1; D is unclear. CDR1 is SGHAT, CDR2 FQNNGV, per germline. The V and J ends lost 5 bases and 8 bases respectively, with 13 bases between them. The CDR3 length is 13 residues. The CDR3 here is CASSLTPRDEQFF. DNA for the CDR3: TGTGCCAGCAGCCTAACCCCCCGGGATGAGCAGTTCTTC. The variable domain in full, completed from reference TRBV11-2 and TRBJ2-1, reads EAGVAQSPRYKIIEKRQSVAFWCNPISGHATLYWYQQILGQGPKLLIQFQNNGVVDDSQLPKDRFSAERLKGVDSTLKIQPAKLEDSAVYLCASSLTPRDEQFFGPGTRLTVL.

The chain carries TRBV5-4 and TRBJ2-7, with 10 bases matching TRBD2. Germline values: CDR1 SGHNT, CDR2 YYREEE (reference sequence). The CDR3 length is 15 residues. After removal of 0 bases from V and 3 bases from J, the junction contained 3 bases not matched to a gene. The CDR3 region has the DNA TGTGCCAGCAGCTTGGGGACTAGCGGAAACTACGAGCAGTACTTC. Residues: CASSLGTSGNYEQYF. The full variable domain, in which reference TRBV5-4 and TRBJ2-7 provide the parts outside the CDR3, is ETGVTQSPTHLIKTRGQQVTLRCSSQSGHNTVSWYQQALGQGPQFIFQYYREEENGRGNFPPRFSGLQFPNYSSELNVNALELDDSALYLCASSLGTSGNYEQYFGPGTRLTVT.

The genes are TRBV28 and TRBJ1-5; D remains unclear. The CDR3 spans 12 residues. V was clipped by 5 bases and J by 9 bases, with 11 bases between them. Germline loops: CDR1 MDHEN, CDR2 SYDVKM. The CDR3 reads CASSPPRGPQHF. CDR3 bases: TGTGCCAGCAGTCCCCCACGGGGGCCCCAGCATTTT.

The chain employs TRBV28 and TRBJ2-1; 11 bases map to TRBD2. CDR1 MDHEN and CDR2 SYDVKM come from the germline V gene. V gave up 0 bases and J gave up 7 bases; unmatched junction bases: 8. This CDR3 contains 17 residues. The DNA for the CDR3 is TGTGCCAGCAGTTTATGGCGACTAGCGGGACTAGGGAATGAGCAGTTCTTC. This gives the protein CASSLWRLAGLGNEQFF.

The gene calls are TRBV2 and TRBJ1-1; perhaps TRBD1 as D (5 bases). Trimming stripped 4 bases from V and 6 bases from J, with 9 bases between. This CDR3 has 12 amino acids. Germline V CDR1 and CDR2: SNHLY, FYNNEI. CDR3 sequence reads: CASSAGYAEAFF. Here the CDR3 DNA reads TGTGCCAGCAGTGCAGGGTACGCTGAAGCTTTCTTT.

The V call is TRBV9, the J call TRBJ2-5; 8 nucleotides line up with TRBD2. Looked up from germline, CDR1 is SGDLS and CDR2 is YYNGEE. The CDR3 sequence is 15 residues long. V lost 1 base, J lost 1 base, and 3 bases stayed unmatched. CDR3 amino acids: CASSVIAGFQETQYF. The CDR3 nucleotides read TGTGCCAGCAGCGTAATAGCGGGGTTCCAAGAGACCCAGTACTTC.

The chain recombines TRBV6-5 with TRBJ2-2; D ambiguous. The V end lost 2 bases, the J end lost 7 bases, and 11 bases lay between the germline ends. CDR1 and CDR2 (germline): MNHEY, SVGAGI. The CDR3 length is 14 residues. The CDR3 DNA reads as TGTGCCAGCAGTTACGAAGCGATCGGCGGGGAGCTGTTTTTT. Amino acid sequence: CASSYEAIGGELFF.

Here the CDR3 DNA reads TGTGCCAGCAGCTTAAAAGGAGGAGTGGGGGACAGAGGGGGCTACACCTTC. This codes for CASSLKGGVGDRGGYTF. The chain carries TRBV7-3 and TRBJ1-2, with 7 bases fitting TRBD1. Looked up from germline, CDR1 is SGHTA and CDR2 is FQGTGA. The junction had 16 bases not matched to a gene; V was cut back by 1 base and J by 8 bases. The CDR3 is 17 residues long.

The V call is TRBV11-2, the J call TRBJ2-2; D remains ambiguous. With 1 base removed from V and 1 base from J, the gap between germline ends came to 7 bases. Germline values: CDR1 SGHAT, CDR2 FQNNGV. This CDR3 spans 15 amino acids. The CDR3 protein is CASSLVFMNTGELFF. CDR3 DNA: TGTGCCAGCAGCTTAGTGTTTATGAACACCGGGGAGCTGTTTTTT.

This chain links TRBV5-6 with TRBJ1-6, with 7 bases identical to TRBD1. Trimming cost V 4 bases and J 6 bases; bases outside gene matches: 13. CDR3 length equals 17 residues. The germline V gene encodes CDR1 SGHDT and CDR2 YYEEEE. DNA of the CDR3: TGTGCCAGCAGCCAGGAGTTAGGGACAGCCTTTAATTCACCCCTCCACTTT. Encoded protein: CASSQELGTAFNSPLHF.

This clone came up a few times. The V gene is TRBV5-5, the J gene TRBJ2-3, with 10 bases that match TRBD2. Germline V lookup: CDR1 SGHKS, CDR2 YYEKEE (reference sequence). The CDR3 spans 17 residues. The ends lost 3 bases at V and 1 base at J; junction bases unmatched: 8. This chain's CDR3 is CASSWFSGGSGTDTQYF. CDR3 DNA: TGTGCCAGCAGCTGGTTTAGCGGGGGGTCTGGCACAGATACGCAGTATTTT.

The table lists this clone with a count of one. The rearrangement links TRBV27 to TRBJ2-1; 11 bases fit TRBD2. Trimming cost V 8 bases and J 7 bases; bases outside gene matches: 10. Germline assignment: CDR1 MNHEY and CDR2 SMNVEV (reference sequence). The CDR3 runs to 15 residues. CDR3 bases: TGTGCCAGCGGCTCAACTAGCGGGAGTAGAAATGAGCAGTTCTTC. It yields the protein CASGSTSGSRNEQFF.

The chain carries TRBV2 and TRBJ2-3; 8 nucleotides agree with TRBD2. The length of the CDR3 is 15 residues. The trim removed 7 bases at V and 4 bases at J, leaving 10 bases unmatched. CDR1 is SNHLY, CDR2 FYNNEI, per germline. CDR3: CASNQAGAGADTQYF. The CDR3 DNA reads as TGTGCCAGCAACCAAGCGGGAGCGGGGGCAGATACGCAGTATTTT.

J is TRBJ1-3 and V is TRBV6-6; possibly TRBD1 for D (6 bases). This CDR3 comprises 16 residues. V was shortened by 5 bases and J by 3 bases, with 17 bases between the two germline ends. From germline, CDR1 is MNHNY and CDR2 SVGAGI (reference sequence). The CDR3 region has the DNA TGTGCCAGCAGTGGGGGGGCGGCAGTTCGTGGAAACACCATATATTTT. It codes for CASSGGAAVRGNTIYF.

The gene calls are TRBV28 and TRBJ2-1; 7 bases line up with TRBD2. V was pared by 5 bases and J by 4 bases, with 8 bases of the junction left unmatched. Germline V gene sequence: CDR1 MDHEN, CDR2 SYDVKM. The CDR3 runs 15 residues. CDR3 nucleotides: TGTGCCAGCAGTCCACCCGGGACTAAATACAATGAGCAGTTCTTC. Its translation: CASSPPGTKYNEQFF.

This clone was seen just once. The chain is built from TRBV6-1 and TRBJ2-1; no clear D. Trimming left V 1 base short and J 5 bases short, with 3 bases between. CDR3 length equals 12 residues. Germline V gives CDR1 MNHNS, CDR2 SASEGT. CDR3 nucleotide sequence: TGTGCCAGCAGTGAAGGGAACAATGAGCAGTTCTTC. Encoded protein: CASSEGNNEQFF.

Here the CDR3 DNA reads TGTGCCAGCAGTCCCCTGTCAGAGGATAGCAATCAGCCCCAGCATTTT. This sequence encodes CASSPLSEDSNQPQHF. The chain combines TRBV6-4 with TRBJ1-5, with D hard to call. The germline V gene has CDR1 MRHNA and CDR2 SNTAGT. Trimming removed 5 bases at V and 0 bases at J, with 14 bases between. CDR3 length: 16 residues.